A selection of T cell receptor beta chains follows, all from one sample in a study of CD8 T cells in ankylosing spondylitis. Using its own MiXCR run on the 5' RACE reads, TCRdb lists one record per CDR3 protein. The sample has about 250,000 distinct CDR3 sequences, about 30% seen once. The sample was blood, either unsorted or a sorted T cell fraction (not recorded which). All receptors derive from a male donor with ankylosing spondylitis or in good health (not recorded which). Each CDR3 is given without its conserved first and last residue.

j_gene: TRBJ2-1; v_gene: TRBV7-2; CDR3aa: ASSSTVLEQF
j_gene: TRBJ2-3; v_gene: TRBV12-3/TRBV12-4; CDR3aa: ASRTNSGGADTQY
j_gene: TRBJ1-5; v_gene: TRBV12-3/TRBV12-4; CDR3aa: ASSVTGNQPQH
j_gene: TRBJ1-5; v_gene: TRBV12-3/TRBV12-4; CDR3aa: ASRARGGNQPQH
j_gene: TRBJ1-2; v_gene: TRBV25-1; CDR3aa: ASSESSGYT
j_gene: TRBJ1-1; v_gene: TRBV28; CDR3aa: ASSLIGQGLNTEAF
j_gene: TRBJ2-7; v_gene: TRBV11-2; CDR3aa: ASSLTGRANTYEQY
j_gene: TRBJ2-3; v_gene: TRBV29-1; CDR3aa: SFGRVREDTQY
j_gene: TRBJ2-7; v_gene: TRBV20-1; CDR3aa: SARDKGREQY
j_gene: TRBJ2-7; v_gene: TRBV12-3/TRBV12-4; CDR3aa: ASRIGGQGLEQY
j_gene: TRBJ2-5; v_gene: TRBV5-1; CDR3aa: ASSPTSGGETQY
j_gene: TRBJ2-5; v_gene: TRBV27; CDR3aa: ANPGGGSEETQY
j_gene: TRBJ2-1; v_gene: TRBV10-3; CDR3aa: AISLGQSYNEQF
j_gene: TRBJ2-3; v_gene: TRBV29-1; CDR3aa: SVAQSGGAPDTQY
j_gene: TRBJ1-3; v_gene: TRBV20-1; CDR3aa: SARATGAGNTIY
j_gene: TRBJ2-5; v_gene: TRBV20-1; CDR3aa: SAVRGGMETQY
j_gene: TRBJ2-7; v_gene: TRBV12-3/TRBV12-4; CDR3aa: ASTKTRVYEQY
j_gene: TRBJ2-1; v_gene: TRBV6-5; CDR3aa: ASSYAGTGGLYEQF
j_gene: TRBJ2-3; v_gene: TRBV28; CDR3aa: ASTLTGVDTQY
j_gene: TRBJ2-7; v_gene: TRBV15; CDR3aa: ATSRESGFEQY
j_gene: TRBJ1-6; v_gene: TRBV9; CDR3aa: ASSVAPGNYNSPLH
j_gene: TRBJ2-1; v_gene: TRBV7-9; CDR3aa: ASSSGRQGSNEQF
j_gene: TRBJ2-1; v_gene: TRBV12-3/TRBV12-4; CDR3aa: ASTSLAGYNEQF
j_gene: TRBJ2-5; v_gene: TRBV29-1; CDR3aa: SVEESTWGTQY
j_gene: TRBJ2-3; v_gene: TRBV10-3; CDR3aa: ATRQGGGEDTQY
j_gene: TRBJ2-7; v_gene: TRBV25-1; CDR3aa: ASSSQGLATEQY
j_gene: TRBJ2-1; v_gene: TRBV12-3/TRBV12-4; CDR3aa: ASSSQGAPAEQF
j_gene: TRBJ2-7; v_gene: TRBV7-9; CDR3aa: ASTSPPGQGSHEQY
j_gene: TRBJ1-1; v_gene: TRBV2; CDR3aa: ASSNTEAF
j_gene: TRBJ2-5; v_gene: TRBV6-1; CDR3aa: ASSRQGVVETQY
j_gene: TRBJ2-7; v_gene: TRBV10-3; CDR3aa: AIKQADEQY
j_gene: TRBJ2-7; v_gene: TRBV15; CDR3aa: ATSRSSGGLSYEQY
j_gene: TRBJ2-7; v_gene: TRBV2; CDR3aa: ASSGQGRASYEQY
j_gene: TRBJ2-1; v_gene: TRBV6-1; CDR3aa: ASTKGPASSYNEQF
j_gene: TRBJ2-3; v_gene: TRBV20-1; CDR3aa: SASGGGGWTDTQY
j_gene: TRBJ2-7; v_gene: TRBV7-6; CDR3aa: ASSSTVKPYEQY
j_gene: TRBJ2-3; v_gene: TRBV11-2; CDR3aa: ASSLVLGAGRTDTQY
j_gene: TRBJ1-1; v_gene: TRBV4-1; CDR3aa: ASRPRLGANTEAF
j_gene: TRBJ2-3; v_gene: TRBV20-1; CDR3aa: SASFGGGGAPTDTQY
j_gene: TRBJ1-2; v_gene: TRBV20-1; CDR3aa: SAILERNYGYT
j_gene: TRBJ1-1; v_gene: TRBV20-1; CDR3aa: SARAQNTEAF
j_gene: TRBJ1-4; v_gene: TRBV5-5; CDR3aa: ASRRKLF
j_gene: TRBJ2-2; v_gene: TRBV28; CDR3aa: ASSSLAGINTGELF
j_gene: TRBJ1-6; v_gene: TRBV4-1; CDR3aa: ASSQEGRDNSPLH
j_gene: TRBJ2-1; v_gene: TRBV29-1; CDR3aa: SVESGKGYNEQF
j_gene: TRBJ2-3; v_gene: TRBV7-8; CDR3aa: ASSLARWRGREDTQY
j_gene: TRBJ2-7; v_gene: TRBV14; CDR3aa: ASSPVDGASYEQY